This TCR beta chain was sequenced for a study of OX40 agonist ivuxolimab in advanced cancers. Study observations and caveats: Expanded clones were, on average, more numerous in CD8+ T cells than in CD4+.

Sequencing was performed with immunoSEQ multiplex PCR; in TCRdb, only in-frame clones are kept and a portion is missing. The sample holds roughly 80,000 clones, 87% seen once. The CDR3 sequence is 16 residues long. CDR1 is MDHEN and CDR2 is SYDVKM in the germline V gene. V lost 1 base and J lost 5, with 17 bases in between. In regard to this clone: The antigen remains undetermined.

V and J are TRBV28 and TRBJ1-2, with D unclear. The TCR sequence derives from an adult with an advanced solid tumor such as melanoma, head and neck, liver or kidney cancer. The sequencing used CD4+ or CD8+ T cells sorted from blood, collected in a trial of the OX40 agonist ivuxolimab. Here the CDR3 reads CASSLSFSGRKYGYTF. For the CDR3, the DNA is TGTGCCAGCAGTTTATCCTTTTCGGGCAGGAAGTATGGCTACACCTTC.